A single sample is the source of the 13 T cell receptor beta chains below, sequenced in a study of CD8 T cells in ankylosing spondylitis. Each CDR3 protein is one row after TCRdb ran MiXCR on the 5' RACE reads. This table holds tens of thousands of distinct CDR3 sequences, around 7.2% found once. Sample: blood, either unsorted or a sorted T cell fraction (not recorded which). These receptors were taken from a male donor with ankylosing spondylitis or in good health (not recorded which).

A note on this clonotype: A much larger clone differs by one base, so this may be a read error. The chain has TRBV2 and TRBJ1-1; a possible D gene is TRBD1 (5 bases). The CDR3 covers 13 residues. Trimming pared 9 bases from V and 1 base from J, leaving 12 bases between. Germline V gene sequence: CDR1 SNHLY, CDR2 FYNNEI. In DNA form, the CDR3 reads TGTGCCAGAGACTTCGACAGGAACACTGAAGCTTTCTTT. It codes for CARDFDRNTEAFF.

This clonotype was observed many times. The chain links TRBV20-1 to TRBJ2-6, with D hard to call. The ends were cut back, 6 bases at V and 1 base at J, with 10 bases in the middle. CDR1 and CDR2 from the germline V gene are DFQATT and SNEGSKA (reference sequence). This CDR3 is 14 amino acids long. The CDR3 DNA follows: TGCAGTGCCGTTGATCCGTCTGGGGCCAACGTCCTGACTTTC. Its protein is CSAVDPSGANVLTF.

This clonotype showed up many times. CDR3 DNA sequence: TGCAGTGCTAGAGATCCGGAGGGTCAGCCCCAGCATTTT. It yields the protein CSARDPEGQPQHF. The chain couples TRBV20-1 to TRBJ1-5; D is ambiguous. There are 13 residues in the CDR3. V was shortened by 0 bases and J by 6 bases, with 9 bases between the two germline ends. Germline values: CDR1 DFQATT, CDR2 SNEGSKA (reference sequence).

Ten or more counts support this clonotype. V gene TRBV27 combines with J gene TRBJ2-7; D is possibly TRBD2 (5 bases). Trimming left V 6 bases short and J 2 bases short, with 11 bases between. This CDR3 is 13 amino acids long. Per the germline V gene, CDR1 is MNHEY and CDR2 is SMNVEV (reference sequence). The CDR3 region has the DNA TGTGCCAGCAGACCTCGGGGTACCTACGAGCAGTACTTC. This encodes CASRPRGTYEQYF.

This clonotype was observed a few times. V usage is TRBV7-2 and J usage is TRBJ2-7; D is undetermined. CDR1 is SGHTA and CDR2 is FQGNSA in the germline V gene. CDR3 length equals 15 residues. With 3 bases removed from V and 0 bases from J, the gap between germline ends came to 12 bases. The CDR3 DNA follows: TGTGCCAGCAGCTTTGACATCGATAGCTCCTACGAGCAGTACTTC. It specifies CASSFDIDSSYEQYF. Complete variable domain (other parts from reference TRBV7-2 and TRBJ2-7): GAGVSQSPSNKVTEKGKDVELRCDPISGHTALYWYRQSLGQGLEFLIYFQGNSAPDKSGLPSDRFSAERTGGSVSTLTIQRTQQEDSAVYLCASSFDIDSSYEQYFGPGTRLTVT.

This clonotype came up many times. The J gene is TRBJ2-1, the V gene TRBV3-1, with 7 positions matching TRBD2. Trimming at V came to 1 base and at J to 8 bases, leaving 8 bases not matched to a gene. Germline-derived CDR1 and CDR2 are LGHDT and YNNKEL (reference sequence). This CDR3 region has 15 residues. CDR3 protein: CASSQGGRGIDEQFF. In nucleotides, the CDR3 is TGTGCCAGCAGCCAAGGCGGGAGAGGTATCGATGAGCAGTTCTTC.

Ten or more counts support this clonotype. The rearrangement uses TRBV5-1 and TRBJ2-7; D remains unclear. The CDR3 runs to 13 residues. Per germline, CDR1 SGHRS and CDR2 YFSETQ. The V gene lost 0 bases and the J gene lost 6 bases, with 10 bases spanning the gap. The CDR3 sequence is CASSLAEVAEQYF. CDR3 coding DNA: TGCGCCAGCAGCTTGGCCGAAGTTGCCGAGCAGTACTTC.

There are many counts of this clonotype. The CDR3, as DNA: TGTGCCAGCAGCTTGTCCGGGACGGCAAACACCGGGGAGCTGTTTTTT. Translation gives CASSLSGTANTGELFF. This chain uses TRBV11-3 with TRBJ2-2, with D possibly called TRBD1 or TRBD2 (5 bases each). V was cut by 3 bases and J by 2 bases, with 13 bases left in between. The CDR3 is made up of 16 amino acids. Germline V gene data show CDR1 as SGHNT and CDR2 as YENEEA.

This clonotype was detected ten times or more. The V call is TRBV7-2, the J call TRBJ2-2; tentative D call: TRBD2 (5 bases). The CDR3 consists of 15 residues. V was trimmed by 7 bases and J by 2 bases, leaving 14 bases between them. Germline values: CDR1 SGHTA, CDR2 FQGNSA. CDR3 DNA: TGTGCCAGCACCCCGACCGGGGTTAACACCGGGGAGCTGTTTTTT. This encodes CASTPTGVNTGELFF. Filled out from reference TRBV7-2 and TRBJ2-2, the complete variable domain reads GAGVSQSPSNKVTEKGKDVELRCDPISGHTALYWYRQSLGQGLEFLIYFQGNSAPDKSGLPSDRFSAERTGGSVSTLTIQRTQQEDSAVYLCASTPTGVNTGELFFGEGSRLTVL.

In regard to this clonotype: One end of the junction fails to match germline, which may point to a read error. The rearrangement joins TRBV10-3 to TRBJ2-4; weak D call: TRBD2 (5 bases). Germline CDR1 and CDR2: ENHRY and SYGVKD. The CDR3 contains 14 residues. The CDR3 DNA follows: TGTGCCATCAGTGAGAGCGGAGCCAAAAACATTCAGCACTTC. Protein product: CAISESGAKNIQHF.

This clonotype was seen many times. CDR3 coding DNA: TGTGCCATCAGTGAGTGGGGCACAGATACGCAGTATTTT. Its translation is CAISEWGTDTQYF. This chain connects TRBV10-3 to TRBJ2-3; D unclear. V lost 1 base and J lost 1, with 3 bases in between. CDR3 size: 13 residues. Germline lookup yields CDR1 ENHRY and CDR2 SYGVKD.

The sample holds a few counts of this clonotype. The rearrangement joins TRBV9 to TRBJ2-1; no firm D call. The CDR3 extends over 13 amino acids. Germline V lookup: CDR1 SGDLS, CDR2 YYNGEE. Trimming took 2 bases from V and 10 from J, leaving 13 bases between them. The CDR3 region has the DNA TGTGCCAGCAGCGTTCTTCAAAATGGAGAGCAGTTCTTC. It specifies CASSVLQNGEQFF.

This clonotype was seen many times. The chain employs TRBV15 and TRBJ1-1, with 7 bases matching TRBD1. The CDR3 length is 14 residues. J gave up 5 bases and V 3 bases, and 6 bases lay outside the gene matches. Germline assignment: CDR1 LNHNV and CDR2 YYDKDF (reference sequence). The CDR3 is CATSSPGTETEAFF. CDR3 nucleotide sequence: TGTGCCACCAGCAGCCCCGGGACAGAAACTGAAGCTTTCTTT.